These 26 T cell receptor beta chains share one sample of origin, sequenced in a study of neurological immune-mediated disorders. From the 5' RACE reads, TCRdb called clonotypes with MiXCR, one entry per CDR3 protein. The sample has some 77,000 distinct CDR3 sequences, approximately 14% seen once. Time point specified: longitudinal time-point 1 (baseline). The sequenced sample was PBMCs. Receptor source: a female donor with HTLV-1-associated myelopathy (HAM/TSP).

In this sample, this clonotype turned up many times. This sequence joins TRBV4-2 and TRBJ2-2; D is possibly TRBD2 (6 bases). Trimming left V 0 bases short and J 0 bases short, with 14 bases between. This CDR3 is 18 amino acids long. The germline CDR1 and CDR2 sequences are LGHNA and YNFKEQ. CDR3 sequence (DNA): TGTGCCAGCAGCCAAGATGGGGGAGGCTGGGCGAACACCGGGGAGCTGTTTTTT. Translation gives CASSQDGGGWANTGELFF.

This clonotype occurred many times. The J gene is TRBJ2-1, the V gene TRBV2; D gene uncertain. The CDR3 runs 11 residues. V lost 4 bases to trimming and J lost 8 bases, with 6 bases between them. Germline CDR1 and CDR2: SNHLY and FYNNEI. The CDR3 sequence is CASSVYDEQFF. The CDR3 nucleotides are TGTGCCAGCAGTGTATACGATGAGCAGTTCTTC.

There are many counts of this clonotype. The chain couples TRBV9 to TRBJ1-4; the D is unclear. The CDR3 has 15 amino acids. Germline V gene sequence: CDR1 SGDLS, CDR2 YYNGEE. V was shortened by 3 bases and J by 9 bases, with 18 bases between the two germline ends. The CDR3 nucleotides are TGTGCCAGCAGCGCGGGGAGTGGACCCGGAAAAAAACTGTTTTTT. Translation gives CASSAGSGPGKKLFF.

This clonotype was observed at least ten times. The CDR3 bases are TGTGCCAGCACGGCGGGGGGAGCTTCCTACGAGCAGTACTTC. Translation gives CASTAGGASYEQYF. The V call is TRBV6-5, the J call TRBJ2-7; 8 bases align to TRBD2. V was pared by 7 bases and J by 1 base, with 6 bases of the junction left unmatched. The CDR3 consists of 14 residues. From germline, CDR1 is MNHEY and CDR2 SVGAGI.

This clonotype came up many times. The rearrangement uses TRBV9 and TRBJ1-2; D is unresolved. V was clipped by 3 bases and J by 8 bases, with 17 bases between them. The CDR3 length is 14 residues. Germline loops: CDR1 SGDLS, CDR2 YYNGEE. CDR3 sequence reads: CASSALGLKTGYTF. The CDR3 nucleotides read TGTGCCAGCAGCGCGTTGGGCCTCAAGACAGGCTACACCTTC.

The CDR3 region has the DNA TGTGCCAGCAGCCCCTCCGGACAGGGGTCCGGGGAGCTGTTTTTT. Encoded protein: CASSPSGQGSGELFF. The chain carries TRBV12-3 or TRBV12-4 and TRBJ2-2; 9 nucleotides agree with TRBD1. This CDR3 is built from 15 residues. V was pared by 6 bases and J by 6 bases, with 8 bases of the junction left unmatched.

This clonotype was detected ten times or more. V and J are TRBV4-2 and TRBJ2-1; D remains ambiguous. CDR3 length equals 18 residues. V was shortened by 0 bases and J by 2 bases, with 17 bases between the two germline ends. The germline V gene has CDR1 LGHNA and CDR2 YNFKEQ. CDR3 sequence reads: CASSQDSEAERAYNEQFF. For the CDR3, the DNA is TGTGCCAGCAGCCAAGATTCAGAGGCGGAGCGCGCCTACAATGAGCAGTTCTTC.

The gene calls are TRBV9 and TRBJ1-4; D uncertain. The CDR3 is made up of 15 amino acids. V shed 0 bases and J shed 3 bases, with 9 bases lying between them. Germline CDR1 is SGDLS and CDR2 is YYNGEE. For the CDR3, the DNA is TGTGCCAGCAGCGTAGGGGAAATTTCTAATGAAAAACTGTTTTTT. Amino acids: CASSVGEISNEKLFF.

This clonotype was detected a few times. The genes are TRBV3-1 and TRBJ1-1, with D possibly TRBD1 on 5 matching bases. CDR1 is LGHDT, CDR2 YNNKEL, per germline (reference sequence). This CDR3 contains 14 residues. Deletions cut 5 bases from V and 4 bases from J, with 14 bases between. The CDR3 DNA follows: TGTGCCAGCAGCGCACGGGACGGGCCCACTGAAGCTTTCTTT. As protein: CASSARDGPTEAFF.

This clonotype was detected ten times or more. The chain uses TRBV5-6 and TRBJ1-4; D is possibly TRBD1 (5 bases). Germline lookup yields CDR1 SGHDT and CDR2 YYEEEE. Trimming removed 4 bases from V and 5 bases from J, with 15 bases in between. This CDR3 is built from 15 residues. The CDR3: CASSVPGPANEKLFF. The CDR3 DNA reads TGTGCCAGCAGCGTCCCGGGACCGGCGAATGAAAAACTGTTTTTT. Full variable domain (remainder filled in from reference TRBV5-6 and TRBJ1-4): DAGVTQSPTHLIKTRGQQVTLRCSPKSGHDTVSWYQQALGQGPQFIFQYYEEEERQRGNFPDRFSGHQFPNYSSELNVNALLLGDSALYLCASSVPGPANEKLFFGSGTQLSVL.

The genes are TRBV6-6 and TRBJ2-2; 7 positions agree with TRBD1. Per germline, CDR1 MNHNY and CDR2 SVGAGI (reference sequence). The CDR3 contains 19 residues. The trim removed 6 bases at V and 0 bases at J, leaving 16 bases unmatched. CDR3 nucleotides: TGTGCCAGCAGCCAAGGGCCGGCAGGGGGAATCCCGAACACCGGGGAGCTGTTTTTT. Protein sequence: CASSQGPAGGIPNTGELFF.

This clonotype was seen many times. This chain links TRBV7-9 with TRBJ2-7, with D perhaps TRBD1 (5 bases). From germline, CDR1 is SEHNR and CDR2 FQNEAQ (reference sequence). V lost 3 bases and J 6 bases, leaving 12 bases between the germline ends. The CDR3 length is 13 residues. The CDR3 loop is CASSFVGEGEQYF. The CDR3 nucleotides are TGTGCCAGCAGCTTCGTAGGGGAAGGCGAGCAGTACTTC.

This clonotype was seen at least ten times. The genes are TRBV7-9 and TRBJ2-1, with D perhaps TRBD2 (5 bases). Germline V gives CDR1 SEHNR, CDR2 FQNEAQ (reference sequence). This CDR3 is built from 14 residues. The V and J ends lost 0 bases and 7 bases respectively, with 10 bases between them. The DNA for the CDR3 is TGTGCCAGCAGCTTAGCTCTCCTAGCTAATGAGCAGTTCTTC. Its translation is CASSLALLANEQFF.

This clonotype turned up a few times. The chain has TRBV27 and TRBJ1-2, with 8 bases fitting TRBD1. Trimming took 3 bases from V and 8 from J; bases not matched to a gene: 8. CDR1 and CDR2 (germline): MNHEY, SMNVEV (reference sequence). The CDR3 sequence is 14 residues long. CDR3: CASSFQGAGEGYTF. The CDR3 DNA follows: TGTGCCAGCAGTTTCCAGGGGGCTGGGGAAGGCTACACCTTC.

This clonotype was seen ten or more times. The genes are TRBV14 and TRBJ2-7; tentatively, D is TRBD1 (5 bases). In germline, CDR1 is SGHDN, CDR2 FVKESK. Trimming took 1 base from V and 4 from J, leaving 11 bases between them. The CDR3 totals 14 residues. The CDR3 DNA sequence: TGTGCCAGCAGCCAAGGCTCAGGGATGTACGAGCAGTACTTC. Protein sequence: CASSQGSGMYEQYF.

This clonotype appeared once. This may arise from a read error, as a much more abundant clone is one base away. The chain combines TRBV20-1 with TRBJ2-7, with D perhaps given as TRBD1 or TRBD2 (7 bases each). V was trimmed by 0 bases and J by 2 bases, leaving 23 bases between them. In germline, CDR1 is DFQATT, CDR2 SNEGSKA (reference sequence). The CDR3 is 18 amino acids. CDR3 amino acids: CSARDLRQGGIHTYEQYF. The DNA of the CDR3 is TGCAGTGCTAGAGATCTCCGCCAGGGGGGGATTCATACCTACGAGCAGTACTTC.

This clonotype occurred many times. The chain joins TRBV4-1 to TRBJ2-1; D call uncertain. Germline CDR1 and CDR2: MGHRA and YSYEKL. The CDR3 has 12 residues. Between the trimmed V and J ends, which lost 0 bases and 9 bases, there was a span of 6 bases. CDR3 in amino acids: CASSQDLFEQFF. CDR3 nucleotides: TGCGCCAGCAGCCAAGATCTTTTTGAGCAGTTCTTC.

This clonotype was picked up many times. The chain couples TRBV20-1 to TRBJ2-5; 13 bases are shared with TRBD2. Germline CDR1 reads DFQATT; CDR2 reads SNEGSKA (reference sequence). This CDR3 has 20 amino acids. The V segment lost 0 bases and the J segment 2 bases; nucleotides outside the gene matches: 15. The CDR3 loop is CSARELGLAGRGGPQETQYF. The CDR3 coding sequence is TGCAGTGCTAGAGAATTGGGACTAGCGGGGCGGGGGGGCCCGCAAGAGACCCAGTACTTC.

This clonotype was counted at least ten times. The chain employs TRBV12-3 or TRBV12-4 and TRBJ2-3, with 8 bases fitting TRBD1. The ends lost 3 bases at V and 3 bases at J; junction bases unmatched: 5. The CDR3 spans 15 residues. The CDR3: CASSLNRGATDTQYF. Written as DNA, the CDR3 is TGTGCCAGCAGTTTGAACAGGGGGGCAACAGATACGCAGTATTTT.

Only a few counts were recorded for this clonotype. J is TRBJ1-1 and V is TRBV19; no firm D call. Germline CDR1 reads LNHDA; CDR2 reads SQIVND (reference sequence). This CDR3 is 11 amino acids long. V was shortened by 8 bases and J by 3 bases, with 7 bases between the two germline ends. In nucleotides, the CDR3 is TGTGCCAGTCTTGGAGACACTGAAGCTTTCTTT. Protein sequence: CASLGDTEAFF. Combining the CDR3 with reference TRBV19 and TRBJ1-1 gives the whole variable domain DGGITQSPKYLFRKEGQNVTLSCEQNLNHDAMYWYRQDPGQGLRLIYYSQIVNDFQKGDIAEGYSVSREKKESFPLTVTSAQKNPTAFYLCASLGDTEAFFGQGTRLTVV.

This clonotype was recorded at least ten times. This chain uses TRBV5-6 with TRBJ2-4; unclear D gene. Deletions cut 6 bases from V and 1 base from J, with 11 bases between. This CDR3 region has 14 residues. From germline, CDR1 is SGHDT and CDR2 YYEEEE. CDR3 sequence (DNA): TGTGCCAGCACCCACCCCCTGGCCAAAAACATTCAGTACTTC. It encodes CASTHPLAKNIQYF.

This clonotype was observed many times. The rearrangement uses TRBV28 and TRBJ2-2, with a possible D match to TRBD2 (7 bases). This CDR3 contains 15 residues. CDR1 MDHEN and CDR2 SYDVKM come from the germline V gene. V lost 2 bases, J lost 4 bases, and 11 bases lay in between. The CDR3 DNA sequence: TGTGCCAGCAGTTTAGGGGGGGGCCTCACCGGGGAGCTGTTTTTT. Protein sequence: CASSLGGGLTGELFF.

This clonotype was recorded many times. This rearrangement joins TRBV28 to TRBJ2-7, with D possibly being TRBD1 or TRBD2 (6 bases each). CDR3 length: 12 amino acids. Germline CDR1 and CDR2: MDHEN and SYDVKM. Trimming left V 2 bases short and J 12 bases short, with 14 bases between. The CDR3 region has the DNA TGTGCCAGCAGTTTACATAAAGGGGGGTGGTACTTC. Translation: CASSLHKGGWYF.

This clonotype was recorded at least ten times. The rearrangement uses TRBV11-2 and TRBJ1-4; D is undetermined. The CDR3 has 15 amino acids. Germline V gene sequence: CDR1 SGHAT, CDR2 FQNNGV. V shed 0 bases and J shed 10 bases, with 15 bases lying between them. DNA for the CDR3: TGTGCCAGCAGCTTAGATTTCCAGTCCAGTCGAAAACTGTTTTTT. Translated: CASSLDFQSSRKLFF. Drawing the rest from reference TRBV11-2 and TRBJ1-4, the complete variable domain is EAGVAQSPRYKIIEKRQSVAFWCNPISGHATLYWYQQILGQGPKLLIQFQNNGVVDDSQLPKDRFSAERLKGVDSTLKIQPAKLEDSAVYLCASSLDFQSSRKLFFGSGTQLSVL.

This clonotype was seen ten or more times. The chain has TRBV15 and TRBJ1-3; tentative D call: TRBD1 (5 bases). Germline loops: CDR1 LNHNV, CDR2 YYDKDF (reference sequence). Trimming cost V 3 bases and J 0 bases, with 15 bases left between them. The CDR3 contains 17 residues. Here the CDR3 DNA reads TGTGCCACCAGCAGGAAGGGACGGATAAACTCTGGAAACACCATATATTTT. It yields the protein CATSRKGRINSGNTIYF.

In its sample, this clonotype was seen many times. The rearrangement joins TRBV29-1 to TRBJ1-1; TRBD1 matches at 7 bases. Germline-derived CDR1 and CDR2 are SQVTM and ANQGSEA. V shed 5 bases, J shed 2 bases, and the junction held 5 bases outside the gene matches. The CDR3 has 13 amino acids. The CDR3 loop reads CSVSGQPNTEAFF. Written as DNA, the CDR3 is TGCAGCGTTTCGGGACAGCCTAACACTGAAGCTTTCTTT.